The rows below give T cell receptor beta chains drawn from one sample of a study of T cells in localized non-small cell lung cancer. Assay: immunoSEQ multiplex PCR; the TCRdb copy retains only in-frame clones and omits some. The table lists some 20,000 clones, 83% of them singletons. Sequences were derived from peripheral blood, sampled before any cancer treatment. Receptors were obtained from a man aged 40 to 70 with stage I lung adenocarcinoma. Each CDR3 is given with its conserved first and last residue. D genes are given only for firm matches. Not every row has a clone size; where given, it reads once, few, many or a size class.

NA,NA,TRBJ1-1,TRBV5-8,TGTGCCAGCAGCTTGAATGGGGGCCCGAACACTGAAGCTTTCTTT,CASSLNGGPNTEAFF
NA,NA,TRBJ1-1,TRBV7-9,TGTGCCAGCAGCTCGAGCAGGGGTTTGAACACTGAAGCTTTCTTT,CASSSSRGLNTEAFF
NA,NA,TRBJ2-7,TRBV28,TGTGCCAGCAGCCGCAGTTGGATTTTTACCCCGGGCCAGGGGGGGGAGCAGTACTTC,CASSRSWIFTPGQGGEQYF
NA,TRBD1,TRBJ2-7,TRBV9,TGTGCCAGCAGCCCGAGGGACAGGGGGGGTTTTGCCTACGAGCAGTACTTC,CASSPRDRGGFAYEQYF
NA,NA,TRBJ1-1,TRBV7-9,TGTGCCAGCAGCCGGACCGGGGCAAAGAACACTGAAGCTTTCTTT,CASSRTGAKNTEAFF
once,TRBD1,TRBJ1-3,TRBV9,TGTGCCAGCAGCACCGGGACAGGTGCTGGAAACACCATATATTTT,CASSTGTGAGNTIYF
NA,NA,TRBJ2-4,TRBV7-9,TGTGCCAGCAGCCTCCCCCCGGGACTAGCCAAAAACATTCAGTACTTC,CASSLPPGLAKNIQYF
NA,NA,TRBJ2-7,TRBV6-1,TGTGCCAGCACGACGACAGTCTCCTACGAGCAGTACTTC,CASTTTVSYEQYF
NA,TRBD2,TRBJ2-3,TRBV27,TGTGCCAGCAGTTTATTACAGCCTAGCGGGAACGCAGATACGCAGTATTTT,CASSLLQPSGNADTQYF
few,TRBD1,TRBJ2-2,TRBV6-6,TGTGCCAGCAGAACTCCCCGGGACAGCGACATCGGGGAGCTGTTTTTT,CASRTPRDSDIGELFF
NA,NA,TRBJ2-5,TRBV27,TGTGCCAGCAGTTTATACAGAGCCTCAGGAAGAGAGACCCAGTACTTC,CASSLYRASGRETQYF
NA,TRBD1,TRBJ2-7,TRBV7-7,TGTGCTAGCAGCTTAGGGACAGTCACGGAGCAGTACTTC,CASSLGTVTEQYF
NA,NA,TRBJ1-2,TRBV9,TGTGCCAGCAGCGTAGGGACCTACTATGGCTACACCTTC,CASSVGTYYGYTF
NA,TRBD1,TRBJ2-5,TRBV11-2,TGTGCCAGCAGCTTACGAGGGACAGGCAGGTACCAAGAGACCCAGTACTTC,CASSLRGTGRYQETQYF
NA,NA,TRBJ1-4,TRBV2,TGTGCCAGCAGTGAATCCAGAGACGGGGGAGGGGAAAAACTGTTTTTT,CASSESRDGGGEKLFF
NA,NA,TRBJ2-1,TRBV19,TGTGCCAGTAGTATGGATACGGTCAGCTCCTACAATGAGCAGTTCTTC,CASSMDTVSSYNEQFF
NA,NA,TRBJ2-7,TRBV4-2,TGTGCCAGCAGCCAAGCAGGGGTCCCCTACGAGCAGTACTTC,CASSQAGVPYEQYF
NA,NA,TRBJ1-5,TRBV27,TGTGCCAGCAGCCTAAGGGGAGGGAATCAGCCCCAGCATTTT,CASSLRGGNQPQHF
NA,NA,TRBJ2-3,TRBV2,TGTGCCAGCGTCTCCCGCCCCACAGATACGCAGTATTTT,CASVSRPTDTQYF
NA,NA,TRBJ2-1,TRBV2,TGTGCCAGCAACCGGAGAGAGGGTGAGCAGTTCTTC,CASNRREGEQFF
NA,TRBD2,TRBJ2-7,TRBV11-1,TGTGCCAGCAGTCCTCGAAGCAGACTAGCTGGCTACGAGCAGTACTTC,CASSPRSRLAGYEQYF
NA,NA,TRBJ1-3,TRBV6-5,TGTGCCAGCAGTTACTCCCTCCAGGGGCGTGACACCATATATTTT,CASSYSLQGRDTIYF
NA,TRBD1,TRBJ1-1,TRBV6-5,TGTGCCAGCCTGGAAACAGGGGGTACTGAAGCTTTCTTT,CASLETGGTEAFF
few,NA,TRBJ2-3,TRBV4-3,TGCGCCAGCAGCCAAGATAGCCCAGCTTCGGTTTTCACAGATACGCAGTATTTT,CASSQDSPASVFTDTQYF
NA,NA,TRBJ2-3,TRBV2,TGTGCCAGCACCCGGACGGGCACAGATACGCAGTATTTT,CASTRTGTDTQYF
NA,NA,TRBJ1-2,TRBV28,TGTGCCAGCAGTTTATATCGGTCGCAGCAACTCTATGGCTACACCTTC,CASSLYRSQQLYGYTF
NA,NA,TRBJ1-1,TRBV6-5,TGTGCCAGCAGTTACATTGCAGGGAGTAACACTGAAGCTTTCTTT,CASSYIAGSNTEAFF
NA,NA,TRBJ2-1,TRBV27,TGTGCCAGCAGTTTAAGGACAACCCTTAATGAGCAGTTCTTC,CASSLRTTLNEQFF
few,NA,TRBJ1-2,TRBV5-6,TGTGCCAGCAGCTTGGAAGATCGACAGGCTAGGCGCTATGGCTACACCTTC,CASSLEDRQARRYGYTF
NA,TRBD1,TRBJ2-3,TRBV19,TGTGCCAGTAGTATATCCCCAGGGGGAAATACGCAGTATTTT,CASSISPGGNTQYF
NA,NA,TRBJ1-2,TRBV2,TGTGCCAGCCGGCCCCCCCTCTATGGCTACACCTTC,CASRPPLYGYTF
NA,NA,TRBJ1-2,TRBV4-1,TGCGCCAGCAGCCAAGAAAGGTACTATGGCTACACCTTC,CASSQERYYGYTF
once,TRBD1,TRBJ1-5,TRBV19,TGTGCCAGTAGTATAGAGACAGGGGGAAGCAATCAGCCCCAGCATTTT,CASSIETGGSNQPQHF
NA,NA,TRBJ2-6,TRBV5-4,TGTGCCAGCAGCTTTCAACCGGACAACGTCCTGACTTTC,CASSFQPDNVLTF
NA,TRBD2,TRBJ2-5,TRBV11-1,TGTGCCAGCAGCTCCCTACTAGCGGGAGGGGAAGAGACCCAGTACTTC,CASSSLLAGGEETQYF
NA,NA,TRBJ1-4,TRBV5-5,TGTGCCAGCAGCTTTACCGGGACATCAGGTGGGGAAAAACTGTTTTTT,CASSFTGTSGGEKLFF
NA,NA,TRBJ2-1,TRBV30,TGTGCCTGTCCGACTAGTTCGTATTCCTACAATGAGCAGTTCTTC,CACPTSSYSYNEQFF
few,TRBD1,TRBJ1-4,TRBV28,TGTGCCAGCAGTTTCCCGGGACAGGGGGCAATAACTAATGAAAAACTGTTTTTT,CASSFPGQGAITNEKLFF
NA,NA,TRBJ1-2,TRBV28,TGTGCCAGCAGTTTACCTGACTCGGGTCTTGGCTACACCTTC,CASSLPDSGLGYTF
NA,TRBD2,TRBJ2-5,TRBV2,TGTGCCAGCAGACGACTAGCGGGAGAACAAGAGACCCAGTACTTC,CASRRLAGEQETQYF
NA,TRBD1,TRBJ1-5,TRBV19,TGTGCCAGTAGTACCCAACCTCGAACGGGACAGGGACTTTATAGCAATCAGCCCCAGCATTTT,CASSTQPRTGQGLYSNQPQHF
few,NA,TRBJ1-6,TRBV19,TGTGCCAGTAGCTCCGAGCTCAAAAGGGCACCCCTCCACTTT,CASSSELKRAPLHF
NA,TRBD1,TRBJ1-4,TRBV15,TGTGCCACCAGGACCGGGACAGCTAATGAAAAACTGTTTTTT,CATRTGTANEKLFF
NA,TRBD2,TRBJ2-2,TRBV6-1,TGTGCCAGCAGTCCCGGACTAGCTGACACCGGGGAGCTGTTTTTT,CASSPGLADTGELFF
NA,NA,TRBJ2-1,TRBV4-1,TGCGCCAGCAGCCAAGGCACTTCCTACTCATACAATGAGCAGTTCTTC,CASSQGTSYSYNEQFF
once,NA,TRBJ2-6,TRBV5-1,TGCGCCAGCAGCTTTCAGGGGTTCGGGGCCAACGTCCTGACTTTC,CASSFQGFGANVLTF
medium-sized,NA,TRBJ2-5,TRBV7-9,TGTGCCAGCAGCGACGACGTTGCGAGAGAGACCCAGTACTTC,CASSDDVARETQYF
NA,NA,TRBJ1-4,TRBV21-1,TGTGCCAGCAGCAAAGCACGGGCAACTAATGAAAAACTGTTTTTT,CASSKARATNEKLFF